These T cell receptor beta chains were read from a single sample in a study of blood T cell repertoires in COVID-19. Using immunoSEQ multiplex PCR, the repertoire was profiled, and TCRdb retains in-frame clones only, with some absent. This table holds approximately 300,000 clones, around nine tenths found once. The sample was PBMCs or T cells enriched from blood (not recorded which). These receptors all stem from a man between 60 and 70 years old who had recovered from COVID-19. Each CDR3 is given with its conserved first and last residue. Fields, in order: V gene, D gene, clone size, J gene, CDR3 protein, CDR3 DNA. A D gene is named only where the DNA matches it firmly. The listing skips clone size in some rows; elsewhere it reads once, few, many or a size class.

TRBV28	-	-	TRBJ1-1	CASNTPTRVNTEAFF	TGTGCCAGCAATACCCCGACCAGGGTGAACACTGAAGCTTTCTTT
TRBV28	TRBD1	once	TRBJ1-6	CASSPSDRDNSPLHF	TGTGCCAGCAGTCCCTCGGACAGGGATAATTCACCCCTCCACTTT
TRBV6-2/TRBV6-3	-	-	TRBJ1-2	CASSKQGRGGYTF	TGTGCCAGCAGTAAACAGGGCCGCGGGGGCTACACCTTC
TRBV18	-	-	TRBJ1-2	CASSPDLGGAYGYTF	TGTGCCAGCTCACCGGATCTTGGGGGCGCTTATGGCTACACCTTC
TRBV5-1	-	-	TRBJ2-7	CASSLVREGQQALEQYF	TGCGCCAGCAGCTTAGTAAGGGAGGGACAACAGGCCCTCGAGCAGTACTTC
TRBV3-1/TRBV3-2	-	-	TRBJ2-7	CASSHAGSYEQYF	TGTGCCAGCAGCCACGCGGGATCCTACGAGCAGTACTTC
TRBV13	TRBD2	-	TRBJ2-7	CASSHSAASGRKVYEQYF	TGTGCCAGCAGCCATAGTGCGGCTAGCGGGAGAAAGGTGTACGAGCAGTACTTC
TRBV2	-	-	TRBJ2-5	CASRGMDYGGGYQETQYF	TGTGCCAGCAGAGGAATGGACTACGGTGGGGGGTACCAAGAGACCCAGTACTTC
TRBV5-8	-	once	TRBJ2-2	CASSSLTVDGELFF	TGTGCCAGCAGTTCTCTCACAGTCGACGGGGAGCTGTTTTTT
TRBV3-1/TRBV3-2	-	-	TRBJ2-7	CASNNAYEQYF	TGTGCCAGCAACAATGCCTACGAGCAGTACTTC
TRBV5-1	-	-	TRBJ2-1	CASSLVQAYNEQFF	TGCGCCAGCAGCTTGGTCCAGGCCTACAATGAGCAGTTCTTC
TRBV4-3	TRBD1	once	TRBJ1-6	CASSQVATGDSPLHF	TGCGCCAGCAGCCAAGTGGCCACAGGGGATTCACCCCTCCACTTT
TRBV18	TRBD1	-	TRBJ2-5	CASSPPSGGLETQYF	TGTGCCAGCTCACCACCATCAGGGGGCTTGGAGACCCAGTACTTC
TRBV24-1	-	-	TRBJ2-1	CATSDLRGPQGSSYNEQFF	TGTGCCACCAGTGATTTGCGAGGTCCCCAGGGGAGCTCCTACAATGAGCAGTTCTTC
TRBV7-3	TRBD1	-	TRBJ2-1	CASSHPRGREQFF	TGTGCCAGCAGCCATCCCAGGGGGCGCGAGCAGTTCTTC
TRBV9	-	-	TRBJ1-2	CASAPSGGQRYGYTF	TGTGCCAGCGCCCCCAGTGGAGGGCAGAGGTATGGCTACACCTTC
TRBV6-5	TRBD2	-	TRBJ2-1	CASSYSMRGFNEQFF	TGTGCCAGCAGTTACTCGATGCGGGGGTTCAATGAGCAGTTCTTC
TRBV2	-	-	TRBJ2-2	CASSVRQNTGELFF	TGTGCCAGCAGTGTCCGACAGAACACCGGGGAGCTGTTTTTT
TRBV29-1	TRBD1	-	TRBJ1-2	CSVGTGKGYTF	TGCAGCGTTGGGACAGGGAAAGGCTACACCTTC
TRBV7-3	-	once	TRBJ2-1	CASRLGGGSEQFF	TGTGCCAGCCGTTTGGGGGGAGGTAGTGAGCAGTTCTTC
TRBV7-3	-	-	TRBJ1-1	CASSLTPREGGAFF	TGTGCCAGCAGCTTAACGCCTAGGGAGGGTGGAGCTTTCTTT
TRBV5-1	-	-	TRBJ1-4	CASRWQYNEKLFF	TGCGCCAGCCGTTGGCAGTATAATGAAAAACTGTTTTTT
TRBV13	TRBD2	-	TRBJ2-1	CASSLGWTSGLDNEQFF	TGTGCCAGCAGCTTAGGCTGGACTAGCGGTTTAGACAATGAGCAGTTCTTC
TRBV28	TRBD1	-	TRBJ1-5	CASSPPGQGAQPQHF	TGTGCCAGCAGTCCCCCGGGACAGGGGGCGCAGCCCCAGCATTTT
TRBV6-5	-	-	TRBJ1-5	CASFGGPRGQPQHF	TGTGCCAGCTTTGGGGGCCCCAGGGGTCAGCCCCAGCATTTT
TRBV12-5	TRBD1	-	TRBJ1-2	CASGTPGQGAAGYTF	TGTGCTAGTGGTACCCCGGGACAGGGGGCGGCTGGCTACACCTTC
TRBV5-1	TRBD1	-	TRBJ1-5	CASSLEGAGQPQHF	TGCGCCAGCAGCTTGGAGGGGGCGGGTCAGCCCCAGCATTTT
TRBV7-3	TRBD2	once	TRBJ2-1	CASSFTGTSGSNEQFF	TGTGCCAGCAGCTTTACCGGGACTAGCGGTTCCAATGAGCAGTTCTTC
TRBV19	TRBD1	-	TRBJ2-5	CASAGQDKETQYF	TGTGCCAGTGCTGGACAGGACAAAGAGACCCAGTACTTC
TRBV27	-	-	TRBJ2-1	CASSLRTTGGNNEQFF	TGTGCCAGCAGTTTAAGGACAACGGGCGGGAACAATGAGCAGTTCTTC
TRBV19	-	-	TRBJ2-7	CASSIDPPGSPYEQYF	TGTGCCAGTAGTATAGACCCGCCAGGATCCCCCTACGAGCAGTACTTC
TRBV7-3	-	-	TRBJ1-1	CASSYGGSTEAFF	TGTGCCAGCAGCTACGGGGGGAGCACTGAAGCTTTCTTT
TRBV19	TRBD1	-	TRBJ2-7	CASRLTGGMAEQYF	TGTGCCAGTAGACTCACAGGGGGCATGGCCGAGCAGTACTTC
TRBV5-4	-	once	TRBJ1-2	CASSVTGRVDGYTF	TGTGCCAGCAGCGTAACAGGGAGAGTAGATGGCTACACCTTC
TRBV19	-	-	TRBJ1-1	CASSINREAFF	TGTGCCAGTAGTATAAACAGAGAAGCTTTCTTT
TRBV19	-	-	TRBJ1-4	CASSIWGPASNEKLFF	TGTGCCAGTAGTATCTGGGGGCCCGCCTCTAATGAAAAACTGTTTTTT
TRBV7-6	-	-	TRBJ2-5	CASSLAGGVLETQYF	TGTGCCAGCAGCTTAGCAGGCGGGGTTCTAGAGACCCAGTACTTC
TRBV28	TRBD1	-	TRBJ1-5	CAATGRAYQPQHF	TGTGCCGCGACAGGGAGAGCGTATCAGCCCCAGCATTTT
TRBV6-5	-	-	TRBJ2-1	CASGRGDYNEQFF	TGTGCCAGCGGGAGGGGGGATTACAATGAGCAGTTCTTC
TRBV28	TRBD2	-	TRBJ2-1	CATRDIGRSGLAGGVSSYNEQFF	TGTGCCACGCGGGACATAGGCCGAAGTGGACTAGCGGGGGGGGTAAGCTCCTACAATGAGCAGTTCTTC
TRBV5-4	-	-	TRBJ2-3	CASSLGGTGAPTQYF	TGTGCCAGCAGCTTGGGGGGGACTGGGGCACCTACGCAGTATTTT
TRBV21-1	-	-	TRBJ2-2	CASKGDANTGELFF	TGTGCCAGCAAGGGGGACGCGAACACCGGGGAGCTGTTTTTT
TRBV6-5	TRBD1	-	TRBJ1-1	CASSYLSGGGYTEAFF	TGTGCCAGCAGTTACCTTTCAGGGGGCGGATACACTGAAGCTTTCTTT
TRBV6-5	TRBD1	-	TRBJ2-2	CASTRDRGYTGELFF	TGTGCCAGCACCAGGGACAGGGGGTACACCGGGGAGCTGTTTTTT
TRBV9	-	-	TRBJ1-1	CASSVEGGRTEAFF	TGTGCCAGCAGCGTAGAAGGGGGACGCACTGAAGCTTTCTTT
TRBV11-2	TRBD1	once	TRBJ2-4	CASSLDPGTGGNIQYF	TGTGCCAGCAGCTTAGATCCTGGGACAGGGGGAAACATTCAGTACTTC
TRBV3-1/TRBV3-2	-	-	TRBJ2-1	CASSQYHLTEQFF	TGTGCCAGCAGCCAGTACCATCTGACAGAGCAGTTCTTC
TRBV7-2	TRBD2	-	TRBJ2-5	CASSSLAGGRQETQYF	TGTGCCAGCAGCTCGCTAGCGGGAGGGCGACAAGAGACCCAGTACTTC
TRBV3-1/TRBV3-2	TRBD2	-	TRBJ2-7	CASSRTSGRHEQYF	TGTGCCAGCAGTCGGACTAGCGGGAGACACGAGCAGTACTTC
TRBV7-2	TRBD2	-	TRBJ2-1	CASSEGIRLAVQFF	TGTGCCAGCAGCGAAGGGATCCGGCTAGCGGTCCAGTTCTTC
TRBV19	-	-	TRBJ2-5	CASSIRSDSLLQETQYF	TGTGCCAGTAGTATTCGCTCCGACAGTTTACTACAAGAGACCCAGTACTTC
TRBV5-1	TRBD1	-	TRBJ2-6	CASSLVGQGSGANVLTF	TGCGCCAGCAGCTTGGTGGGACAGGGGTCTGGGGCCAACGTCCTGACTTTC
TRBV5-5	TRBD1	-	TRBJ2-7	CASSRTGTGGAGFFF	TGTGCCAGCAGCAGAACCGGGACAGGGGGCGCGGGGTTCTTCTTC
TRBV6-5	TRBD1	-	TRBJ2-7	CASSWGTGDHEQYF	TGTGCCAGCAGTTGGGGGACAGGGGACCACGAGCAGTACTTC